This is a list of T cell receptor beta chains from one sample in a study of CD8 T cells in Susac syndrome. Each CDR3 protein is one row after TCRdb ran MiXCR on the immunoSEQ multiplex PCR reads. The sample includes some 110,000 distinct CDR3 sequences, 96% seen only once; the top ten take 0.12% to 0.15%. The sequenced sample was CD4+ T cells from PBMCs. Receptors originate from a human donor with Susac syndrome. Each CDR3 is given with its conserved first and last residue. Fields, in order: J gene, V gene, D gene, clone size, CDR3 DNA, CDR3 protein. A D gene is named only where the DNA matches it firmly. Rows give clone size only sometimes, using once, few, many, or a class for an expanded clone.

j_call: TRBJ2-7; v_call: TRBV28; d_call: NA; clone_size: NA; cdr3_nt: TGTGCCAGTGCCGGGACAAGGGGGACCTACGAGCAGTACTTC; cdr3_aa: CASAGTRGTYEQYF
j_call: TRBJ1-2; v_call: TRBV5-4; d_call: TRBD1; clone_size: once; cdr3_nt: TGTGCCAGCAGCATGGGACAGGGGGCGGGCGCTAACTATGGCTACACCTTC; cdr3_aa: CASSMGQGAGANYGYTF
j_call: TRBJ2-5; v_call: TRBV20-1; d_call: TRBD2; clone_size: NA; cdr3_nt: TGCAGTGCCGACGCCCGGCGGGGGGAAAAAGAGACCCAGTACTTC; cdr3_aa: CSADARRGEKETQYF
j_call: TRBJ1-5; v_call: TRBV12-3/TRBV12-4; d_call: NA; clone_size: NA; cdr3_nt: TGTGCCAGCGGGTCATGGGACGGCAATCAGCCCCAGCATTTT; cdr3_aa: CASGSWDGNQPQHF
j_call: TRBJ2-5; v_call: TRBV20-1; d_call: NA; clone_size: once; cdr3_nt: TGCAGTGCTAGAGATTATCAGACCATCCAAGAGACCCAGTACTTC; cdr3_aa: CSARDYQTIQETQYF
j_call: TRBJ1-2; v_call: TRBV2; d_call: TRBD1; clone_size: NA; cdr3_nt: TGTGCCAGCACTCCGAGGACAGGGCAAGGCTACACCTTC; cdr3_aa: CASTPRTGQGYTF
j_call: TRBJ1-5; v_call: TRBV5-6; d_call: TRBD1; clone_size: NA; cdr3_nt: TGTGCCAGCAGCGGGGGACAGGGCAATCAGCCCCAGCATTTT; cdr3_aa: CASSGGQGNQPQHF
j_call: TRBJ2-1; v_call: TRBV5-1; d_call: NA; clone_size: NA; cdr3_nt: TGCGCCAGCAGCTGGGTCTCTCGGGACGGCGACAATGAGCAGTTCTTC; cdr3_aa: CASSWVSRDGDNEQFF
j_call: TRBJ2-5; v_call: TRBV6-2/TRBV6-3; d_call: NA; clone_size: NA; cdr3_nt: TGTGCCAGCAGTTACTCCCGGGAGACCCAGTACTTC; cdr3_aa: CASSYSRETQYF
j_call: TRBJ1-1; v_call: TRBV3-1; d_call: NA; clone_size: NA; cdr3_nt: TGTGCCAGCAGCCGTCGGAAGAAGACATTGACCAATGAAGCTTTCTTT; cdr3_aa: CASSRRKKTLTNEAFF
j_call: TRBJ2-5; v_call: TRBV23-1; d_call: NA; clone_size: once; cdr3_nt: TGCGCCAGCAGCCAAACCCGGACCCAGTACTTC; cdr3_aa: CASSQTRTQYF
j_call: TRBJ2-5; v_call: TRBV25-1; d_call: NA; clone_size: NA; cdr3_nt: TGTGCCACCACTTCAGGTCCACAAGAGACCCAGTACTTC; cdr3_aa: CATTSGPQETQYF
j_call: TRBJ2-5; v_call: TRBV6-5; d_call: TRBD1; clone_size: NA; cdr3_nt: TGTGCCAGCAGTCCCAGGGGGCGGGAGACCCAGTACTTC; cdr3_aa: CASSPRGRETQYF
j_call: TRBJ2-1; v_call: TRBV7-3; d_call: NA; clone_size: NA; cdr3_nt: TGTGCCAGCAGCTCTAGCCTATACAATGAGCAGTTCTTC; cdr3_aa: CASSSSLYNEQFF
j_call: TRBJ2-1; v_call: TRBV5-4; d_call: NA; clone_size: NA; cdr3_nt: TGTGCCAGCAGCACAGGGAGGGTTGACAATGAGCAGTTCTTC; cdr3_aa: CASSTGRVDNEQFF
j_call: TRBJ2-7; v_call: TRBV28; d_call: NA; clone_size: NA; cdr3_nt: TGTGCCAGCAGTTTCGGGGGTTCTTTGTACGAGCAGTACTTC; cdr3_aa: CASSFGGSLYEQYF
j_call: TRBJ1-2; v_call: TRBV10-3; d_call: NA; clone_size: once; cdr3_nt: TGTGCCATGGGAACAGGTCCTGGCTACACCTTC; cdr3_aa: CAMGTGPGYTF
j_call: TRBJ2-1; v_call: TRBV20-1; d_call: TRBD2; clone_size: NA; cdr3_nt: TGCAGTGCAACCGGGACTAGCGGCTCTAATGAGCAGTTCTTC; cdr3_aa: CSATGTSGSNEQFF
j_call: TRBJ2-3; v_call: TRBV25-1; d_call: NA; clone_size: NA; cdr3_nt: TGTGCCAGCAGTCCTCTGGGGATCGGGACAGATACGCAGTATTTT; cdr3_aa: CASSPLGIGTDTQYF
j_call: TRBJ2-7; v_call: TRBV20-1; d_call: NA; clone_size: NA; cdr3_nt: TGCAGTGCGGGATCAAGGGGTCTGGACGAGCAGTACTTC; cdr3_aa: CSAGSRGLDEQYF
j_call: TRBJ2-7; v_call: TRBV12-3/TRBV12-4; d_call: NA; clone_size: few; cdr3_nt: TGTGCCAGCAGTTTCGGCTCCTACGAGCAGTACTTC; cdr3_aa: CASSFGSYEQYF
j_call: TRBJ1-1; v_call: TRBV30; d_call: NA; clone_size: NA; cdr3_nt: TGTGCCTGGAGTGTCGGTTCTGAAGCTTTCTTT; cdr3_aa: CAWSVGSEAFF
j_call: TRBJ2-2; v_call: TRBV6-1; d_call: TRBD1; clone_size: NA; cdr3_nt: TGTGCCAGCAGGAGCCTAGGACAGGGAAATACCGGGGAGCTGTTTTTT; cdr3_aa: CASRSLGQGNTGELFF
j_call: TRBJ2-1; v_call: TRBV7-3; d_call: NA; clone_size: NA; cdr3_nt: TGTGCCAGCAGCCCCTTAGCGGTTGCGTACAATGAGCAGTTCTTC; cdr3_aa: CASSPLAVAYNEQFF